This TCR beta chain appears in the sequencing data of a study of blood T cell repertoires in COVID-19. About the study: COVID-19 samples from acute and convalescent phases originated in the United States, Italy and Spain. T cells, B-cell-depleted T cells, or PBMCs supplied cDNA or gDNA.

In the original workflow: Using reference gene primer amplification, nucleated cell counts were estimated. Sequenced by immunoSEQ multiplex PCR; TCRdb stores in-frame clones only, minus some. V and J calls and clone size follow that table, whereas D and trimming were derived from the DNA. The sample lists around 200,000 clones, 90% seen once, with about 0.59% in the top ten. This clone was recorded only once. From germline, CDR1 is LNHDA and CDR2 SQIVND (reference sequence). The CDR3 is 14 residues long. The V end lost 2 bases, the J end lost 1 base, and 6 bases lay between the germline ends. Material for sequencing was peripheral blood. The sequence came from a man aged 50-60 years with acute or convalescent COVID-19. J is TRBJ2-1 and V is TRBV19; D unclear. CDR3 in DNA: TGTGCCAGTAGTATACTGGCTTCCTACAATGAGCAGTTCTTC. This translates into CASSILASYNEQFF. Combining the CDR3 with reference TRBV19 and TRBJ2-1 gives the whole variable domain DGGITQSPKYLFRKEGQNVTLSCEQNLNHDAMYWYRQDPGQGLRLIYYSQIVNDFQKGDIAEGYSVSREKKESFPLTVTSAQKNPTAFYLCASSILASYNEQFFGPGTRLTVL.